Following are 17 T cell receptor beta chains from one sample sequenced in a study of cytomegalovirus exposure and HLA in healthy donors. Amplification used 60 Vbeta primers and 13 Jbeta primers. The protocol was immunoSEQ multiplex PCR, while the TCRdb copy is restricted to in-frame clones and leaves out a portion. The table has around 200,000 clones, 75% to 90% seen once; the top ten hold 6.3%. The sample consisted of PBMCs. These receptors were obtained from a man aged 35-49 years in good health and CMV-seropositive.

This chain connects TRBV27 to TRBJ2-7; TRBD1 aligns across 7 bases. The length of the CDR3 is 14 residues. V shed 1 base and J 5 bases; nucleotides not matched to a gene: 5. Germline V gene data show CDR1 as MNHEY and CDR2 as SMNVEV (reference sequence). CDR3 bases: TGTGCCAGCAGTTTATTGTCAGGGGGAAACGAGCAGTACTTC. As protein: CASSLLSGGNEQYF.

This clone was counted only a few times. This sequence joins TRBV5-1 and TRBJ1-2; D unresolved. This CDR3 has 14 residues. Germline V gene data show CDR1 as SGHRS and CDR2 as YFSETQ. V was clipped by 1 base and J by 5 bases, with 12 bases between them. The DNA of the CDR3 is TGCGCCAGCAGCTTGTCCGGGGAAGGGTATGGCTACACCTTC. Encoded protein: CASSLSGEGYGYTF.

This sequence joins TRBV4-3 and TRBJ1-5; the D gene is possibly TRBD1 (6 bases). This CDR3 spans 16 amino acids. Germline CDR1 LGHNA, CDR2 YSLEER. Trimming took 4 bases from V and 2 from J, leaving 15 bases between them. CDR3 coding DNA: TGCGCCAGCAGCCCTGGGACACAGGGAGGCAATCAGCCCCAGCATTTT. Amino acids: CASSPGTQGGNQPQHF.

The V call is TRBV6-5, the J call TRBJ2-1; D call uncertain. V gave up 3 bases and J gave up 5 bases, with 11 bases separating them. This CDR3 spans 14 amino acids. Germline lookup yields CDR1 MNHEY and CDR2 SVGAGI. CDR3 sequence: CASSYSGQNNEQFF. DNA of the CDR3: TGTGCCAGCAGTTATTCGGGTCAAAACAATGAGCAGTTCTTC.

This sequence joins TRBV5-1 and TRBJ2-1; tentatively, D is TRBD2 (5 bases). CDR3 length: 16 residues. The V gene lost 0 bases and the J gene lost 10 bases, with 20 bases spanning the gap. From germline, CDR1 is SGHRS and CDR2 YFSETQ. CDR3 protein: CASSLAPGVLMSEQFF. DNA for the CDR3: TGCGCCAGCAGCTTGGCCCCCGGGGTGCTAATGTCAGAGCAGTTCTTC.

The chain joins TRBV28 to TRBJ2-7; tentative D call: TRBD2 (5 bases). Germline loops: CDR1 MDHEN, CDR2 SYDVKM. V lost 5 bases, J lost 2 bases, and 7 bases lay in between. The CDR3 is 12 amino acids. CDR3 nucleotide sequence: TGTGCCAGCAGTCCGGGGACCTACGAGCAGTACTTC. This gives the protein CASSPGTYEQYF.

This chain joins TRBV28 and TRBJ2-2; 10 bases match TRBD2. CDR1 and CDR2 (germline): MDHEN, SYDVKM. The CDR3 has 16 residues. Trimming at V came to 5 bases and at J to 6 bases, leaving 9 bases not matched to a gene. CDR3 in amino acids: CASSLQAGGLAGELFF. The CDR3 DNA is TGTGCCAGCAGTCTACAAGCGGGGGGGCTGGCCGGGGAGCTGTTTTTT.

The table lists this clone with a count of one. The chain uses TRBV19 and TRBJ2-3; 8 nucleotides agree with TRBD2. Trimming cost V 6 bases and J 1 base; bases outside gene matches: 9. Germline V lookup: CDR1 LNHDA, CDR2 SQIVND (reference sequence). CDR3 length equals 16 residues. The CDR3 is CASSRAIGGGTDTQYF. As DNA, the CDR3 is TGTGCCAGTAGCCGTGCTATCGGGGGGGGCACAGATACGCAGTATTTT. The full variable domain, with the rest looked up from reference TRBV19 and TRBJ2-3, is DGGITQSPKYLFRKEGQNVTLSCEQNLNHDAMYWYRQDPGQGLRLIYYSQIVNDFQKGDIAEGYSVSREKKESFPLTVTSAQKNPTAFYLCASSRAIGGGTDTQYFGPGTRLTVL.

V and J are TRBV30 and TRBJ1-1, with TRBD1 as a possible D gene (6 bases). V was pared by 1 base and J by 0 bases, with 18 bases between. Germline V lookup: CDR1 GTSNPN, CDR2 SVGIG (reference sequence). The CDR3 is 17 residues long. The CDR3 loop reads CAWSGERGMGMNTEAFF. CDR3 DNA sequence: TGTGCCTGGAGTGGGGAGAGGGGGATGGGGATGAACACTGAAGCTTTCTTT.

The chain recombines TRBV9 with TRBJ2-7; 9 bases fit TRBD2. CDR1 is SGDLS and CDR2 is YYNGEE in the germline V gene. The CDR3 contains 14 residues. J gave up 5 bases and V 2 bases, and 5 bases lay outside the gene matches. The CDR3 loop is CASSVAGGSHEQYF. The CDR3 bases are TGTGCCAGCAGCGTGGCGGGGGGGTCCCACGAGCAGTACTTC.

The rearrangement uses TRBV7-6 and TRBJ2-3, with 12 bases that match TRBD2. With V trimmed by 5 bases and J by 4 bases, 4 bases remained unmatched. Germline V gives CDR1 SGHVS, CDR2 FNYEAQ. This CDR3 is 15 amino acids long. The DNA of the CDR3 is TGTGCCAGCAGCCCGACTAGCGGGGGCCCAGATACGCAGTATTTT. This sequence encodes CASSPTSGGPDTQYF.

V usage is TRBV7-2 and J usage is TRBJ1-1; no clear D. This CDR3 has 12 residues. V gave up 1 base and J gave up 6 bases, with 6 bases separating them. Germline V CDR1 and CDR2: SGHTA, FQGNSA. CDR3 nucleotides: TGTGCCAGCAGCTTAGTCGGTCCTGAAGCTTTCTTT. Protein product: CASSLVGPEAFF.

This sequence joins TRBV7-2 and TRBJ1-5, with D maybe TRBD1 (6 bases). V gave up 1 base and J gave up 5 bases, with 12 bases separating them. CDR1 is SGHTA, CDR2 FQGNSA, per germline. The CDR3 is 15 residues long. The chain's CDR3 is CASSLVFRGDQPQHF. The DNA for the CDR3 is TGTGCCAGCAGCTTAGTATTCAGGGGCGATCAGCCCCAGCATTTT.

The chain joins TRBV5-1 to TRBJ1-2; D gene unclear. Germline-derived CDR1 and CDR2 are SGHRS and YFSETQ. The CDR3 runs 14 residues. V was clipped by 4 bases and J by 4 bases, with 14 bases between them. The CDR3: CASSRSGQIYGYTF. Written as DNA, the CDR3 is TGCGCCAGCAGCCGGAGCGGCCAAATCTATGGCTACACCTTC. Together with reference TRBV5-1 and TRBJ1-2, the CDR3 gives the full variable domain: KAGVTQTPRYLIKTRGQQVTLSCSPISGHRSVSWYQQTPGQGLQFLFEYFSETQRNKGNFPGRFSGRQFSNSRSEMNVSTLELGDSALYLCASSRSGQIYGYTFGSGTRLTVV.

About this clone: Other DNA sequences from this sample encode an identical CDR3 as well. The chain couples TRBV7-6 to TRBJ2-7, with TRBD1 matching 11 bases. The CDR3 has 15 amino acids. CDR1 and CDR2 from the germline V gene are SGHVS and FNYEAQ. V shed 6 bases and J 3 bases; nucleotides not matched to a gene: 7. The CDR3 here is CASSLGTGGNYEQYF. The CDR3, as DNA: TGTGCCAGCAGTTTGGGGACAGGGGGGAACTACGAGCAGTACTTC. The entire variable domain, with the rest obtained from reference TRBV7-6 and TRBJ2-7, is as follows: GAGVSQSPRYKVTKRGQDVALRCDPISGHVSLYWYRQALGQGPEFLTYFNYEAQQDKSGLPNDRFSAERPEGSISTLTIQRTEQRDSAMYRCASSLGTGGNYEQYFGPGTRLTVT.

The chain combines TRBV19 with TRBJ1-1, with D unresolved. From germline, CDR1 is LNHDA and CDR2 SQIVND (reference sequence). The CDR3 covers 14 residues. Trimming took 5 bases from V and 4 from J, leaving 14 bases between them. The CDR3: CASSRLRVSTEAFF. CDR3 nucleotides: TGTGCCAGTAGTCGGTTGAGGGTGAGCACTGAAGCTTTCTTT.

The gene calls are TRBV10-3 and TRBJ2-1; possible D gene TRBD1, 5 bases. Germline V gives CDR1 ENHRY, CDR2 SYGVKD. The CDR3 contains 14 residues. Trimming took 7 bases from V and 0 from J, leaving 10 bases between them. The CDR3 nucleotides are TGTGCCATCAAAGACAGAAGCTCCTACAATGAGCAGTTCTTC. This gives the protein CAIKDRSSYNEQFF.